This T cell receptor beta chain is from a study of cytomegalovirus exposure and HLA in healthy donors. Study overall: The 120 or so validation repertoires were produced on the same platform as the roughly 690 repertoires of the first cohort. This was reported in a later analysis. Study-level points and caveats: TCR beta chains numbering some 160 were designated cytomegalovirus-associated. Accounts indicate the classifier identified cytomegalovirus status with strong specificity and sensitivity. In the 120 validation repertoires, approximately 94% of cluster scores exceeded 0, per a later analysis.

Worth noting for this clone: Its antigen is undetermined.

This CDR3 comprises 13 residues. Germline values: CDR1 SGHKS, CDR2 YYEKEE (reference sequence). V dropped 1 base and J dropped 2 bases, with 7 bases sitting between them. Clones were sequenced by immunoSEQ multiplex PCR, and TCRdb holds only the in-frame ones, with some missing. The sample shows some 160,000 clones, approximately 90% of them seen only once. Sequencing input: PBMCs. This TCR derives from a man between 18 and 29 years old in good health and CMV-seronegative. The V gene is TRBV5-5, the J gene TRBJ2-7; D unresolved. DNA of the CDR3: TGTGCCAGCAGCTTGTGGCAGGCCTACGAGCAGTACTTC. It encodes CASSLWQAYEQYF.